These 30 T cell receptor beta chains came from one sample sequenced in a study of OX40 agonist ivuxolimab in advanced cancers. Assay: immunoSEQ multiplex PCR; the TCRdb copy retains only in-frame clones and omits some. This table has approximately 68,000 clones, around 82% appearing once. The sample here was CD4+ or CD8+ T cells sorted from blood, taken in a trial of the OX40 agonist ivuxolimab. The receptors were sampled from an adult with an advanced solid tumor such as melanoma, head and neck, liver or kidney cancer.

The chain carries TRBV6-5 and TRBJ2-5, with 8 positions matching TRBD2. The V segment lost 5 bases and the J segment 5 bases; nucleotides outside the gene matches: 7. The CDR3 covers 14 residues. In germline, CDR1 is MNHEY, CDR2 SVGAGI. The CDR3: CASSAASGFETQYF. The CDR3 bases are TGTGCCAGCAGTGCTGCTAGCGGGTTCGAGACCCAGTACTTC.

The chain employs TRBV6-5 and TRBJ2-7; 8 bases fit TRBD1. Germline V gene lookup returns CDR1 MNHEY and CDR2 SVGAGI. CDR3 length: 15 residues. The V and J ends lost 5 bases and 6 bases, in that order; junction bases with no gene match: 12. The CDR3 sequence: CASSRLLQGGSEQYF. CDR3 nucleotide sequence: TGTGCCAGCAGTCGCCTCCTACAGGGGGGCTCCGAGCAGTACTTC.

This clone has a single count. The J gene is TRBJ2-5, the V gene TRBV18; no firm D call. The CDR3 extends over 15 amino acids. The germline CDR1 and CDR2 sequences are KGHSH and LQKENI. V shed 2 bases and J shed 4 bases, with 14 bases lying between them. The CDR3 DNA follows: TGTGCCAGCTCACCATTGGGCAGATTGGTAGAGACCCAGTACTTC. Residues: CASSPLGRLVETQYF. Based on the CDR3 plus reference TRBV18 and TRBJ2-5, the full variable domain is NAGVMQNPRHLVRRRGQEARLRCSPMKGHSHVYWYRQLPEEGLKFMVYLQKENIIDESGMPKERFSAEFPKEGPSILRIQQVVRGDSAAYFCASSPLGRLVETQYFGPGTRLLVL.

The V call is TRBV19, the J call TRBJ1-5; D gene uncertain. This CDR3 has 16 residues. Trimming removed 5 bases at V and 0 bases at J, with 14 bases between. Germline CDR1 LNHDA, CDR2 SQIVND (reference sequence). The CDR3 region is CASSSRGVNSNQPQHF. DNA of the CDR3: TGTGCCAGTAGTTCCCGTGGGGTTAATAGCAATCAGCCCCAGCATTTT.

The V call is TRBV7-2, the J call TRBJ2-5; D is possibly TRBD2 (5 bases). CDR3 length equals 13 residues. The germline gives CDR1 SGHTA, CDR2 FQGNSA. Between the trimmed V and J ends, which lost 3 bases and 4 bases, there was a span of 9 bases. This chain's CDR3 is CASSLGGSETQYF. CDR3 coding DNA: TGTGCCAGCAGCTTGGGCGGGTCAGAGACCCAGTACTTC.

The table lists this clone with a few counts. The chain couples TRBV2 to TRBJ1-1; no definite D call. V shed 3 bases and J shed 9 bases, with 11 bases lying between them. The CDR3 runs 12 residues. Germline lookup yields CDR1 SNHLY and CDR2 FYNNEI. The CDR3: CASSDVGTQAFF. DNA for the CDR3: TGTGCCAGCAGTGACGTAGGAACGCAAGCTTTCTTT.

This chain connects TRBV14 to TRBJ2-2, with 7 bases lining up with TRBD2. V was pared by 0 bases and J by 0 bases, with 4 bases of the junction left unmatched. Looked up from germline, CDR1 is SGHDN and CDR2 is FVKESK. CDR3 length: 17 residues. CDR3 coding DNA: TGTGCCAGCAGCCAAGACCGGGACTACGCGAACACCGGGGAGCTGTTTTTT. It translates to CASSQDRDYANTGELFF.

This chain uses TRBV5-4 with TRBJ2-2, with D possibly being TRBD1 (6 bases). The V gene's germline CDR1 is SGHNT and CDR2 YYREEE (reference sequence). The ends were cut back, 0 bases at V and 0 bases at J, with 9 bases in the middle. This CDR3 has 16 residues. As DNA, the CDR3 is TGTGCCAGCAGCTTGGCGGGACACGCGAACACCGGGGAGCTGTTTTTT. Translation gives CASSLAGHANTGELFF.

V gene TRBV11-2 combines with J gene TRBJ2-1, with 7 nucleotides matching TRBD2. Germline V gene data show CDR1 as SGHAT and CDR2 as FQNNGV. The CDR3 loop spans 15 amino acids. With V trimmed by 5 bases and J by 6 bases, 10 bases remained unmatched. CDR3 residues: CASSLRTRLGNEQFF. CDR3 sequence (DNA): TGTGCCAGCAGCCTCAGGACTAGATTGGGCAATGAGCAGTTCTTC.

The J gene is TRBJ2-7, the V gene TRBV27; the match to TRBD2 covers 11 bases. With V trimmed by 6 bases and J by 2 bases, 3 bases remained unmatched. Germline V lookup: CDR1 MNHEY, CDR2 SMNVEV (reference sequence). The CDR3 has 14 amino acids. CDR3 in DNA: TGTGCCAGCAGCAGACTAGCGGGACCCTACGAGCAGTACTTC. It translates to CASSRLAGPYEQYF.

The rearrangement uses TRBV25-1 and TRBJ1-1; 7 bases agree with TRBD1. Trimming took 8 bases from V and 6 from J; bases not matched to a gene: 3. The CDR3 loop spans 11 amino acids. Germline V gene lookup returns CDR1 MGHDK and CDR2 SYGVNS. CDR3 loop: CASRQGPEAFF. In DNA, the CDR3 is TGTGCCAGCCGACAGGGCCCTGAAGCTTTCTTT.

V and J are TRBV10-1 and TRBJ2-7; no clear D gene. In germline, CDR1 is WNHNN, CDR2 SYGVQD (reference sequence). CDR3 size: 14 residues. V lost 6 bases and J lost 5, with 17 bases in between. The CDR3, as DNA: TGCGCCAGCAGCCGAGATGTTCTGAAGAACGAGCAGTACTTC. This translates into CASSRDVLKNEQYF.

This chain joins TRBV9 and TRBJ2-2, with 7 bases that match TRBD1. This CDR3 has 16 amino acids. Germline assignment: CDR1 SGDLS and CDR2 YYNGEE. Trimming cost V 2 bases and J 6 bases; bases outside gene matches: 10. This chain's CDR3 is CASSVTGESVAGELFF. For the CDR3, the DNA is TGTGCCAGCAGCGTCACAGGGGAGAGTGTGGCCGGGGAGCTGTTTTTT.

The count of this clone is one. For the CDR3, the DNA is TGTGCCAGCAGCTCCCTCGGGACGGGGGAGGTCTCACCCCTCCACTTT. Translating gives CASSSLGTGEVSPLHF. V is TRBV7-8 and J is TRBJ1-6; D perhaps matches TRBD1 (5 bases). CDR3 length: 16 amino acids. CDR1 and CDR2 from the germline V gene are SGHVS and FQNEAQ. With 4 bases removed from V and 10 bases from J, the gap between germline ends came to 20 bases.

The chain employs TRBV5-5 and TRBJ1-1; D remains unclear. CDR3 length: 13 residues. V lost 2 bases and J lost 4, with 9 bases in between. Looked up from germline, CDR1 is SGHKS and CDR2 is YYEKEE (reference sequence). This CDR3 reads CASSFEGSTEAFF. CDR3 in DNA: TGTGCCAGCAGCTTCGAGGGTTCCACTGAAGCTTTCTTT.

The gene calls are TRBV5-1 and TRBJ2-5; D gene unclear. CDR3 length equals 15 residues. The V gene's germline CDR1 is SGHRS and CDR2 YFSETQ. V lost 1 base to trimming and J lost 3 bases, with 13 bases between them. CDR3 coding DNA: TGCGCCAGCAGCTTGCGAACATCTCAGGAAGAGACCCAGTACTTC. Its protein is CASSLRTSQEETQYF.

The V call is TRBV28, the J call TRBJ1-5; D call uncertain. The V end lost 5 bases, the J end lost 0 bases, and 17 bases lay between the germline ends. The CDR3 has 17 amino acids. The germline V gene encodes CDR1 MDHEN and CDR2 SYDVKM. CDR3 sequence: CASSEVGRTYSNQPQHF. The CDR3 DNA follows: TGTGCCAGCAGTGAGGTAGGACGGACTTATAGCAATCAGCCCCAGCATTTT.

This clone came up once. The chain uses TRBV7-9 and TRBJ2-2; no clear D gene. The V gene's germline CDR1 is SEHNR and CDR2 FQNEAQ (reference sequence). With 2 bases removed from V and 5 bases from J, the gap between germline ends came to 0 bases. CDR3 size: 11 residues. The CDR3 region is CASSLTGELFF. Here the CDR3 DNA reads TGTGCCAGCAGCTTAACCGGGGAGCTGTTTTTT.

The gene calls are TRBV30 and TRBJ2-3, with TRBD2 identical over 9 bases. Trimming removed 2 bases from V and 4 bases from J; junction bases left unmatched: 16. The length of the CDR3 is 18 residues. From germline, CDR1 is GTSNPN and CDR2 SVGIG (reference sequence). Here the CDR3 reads CAWSNTGGSGSPADTQYF. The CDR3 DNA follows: TGTGCCTGGAGTAACACCGGGGGTAGCGGGAGCCCTGCAGATACGCAGTATTTT.

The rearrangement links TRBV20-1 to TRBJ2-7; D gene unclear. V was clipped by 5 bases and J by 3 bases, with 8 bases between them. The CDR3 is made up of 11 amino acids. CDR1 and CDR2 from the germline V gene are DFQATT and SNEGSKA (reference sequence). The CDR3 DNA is TGCAGTGCTTATAGGAACTACGAGCAGTACTTC. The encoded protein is CSAYRNYEQYF.

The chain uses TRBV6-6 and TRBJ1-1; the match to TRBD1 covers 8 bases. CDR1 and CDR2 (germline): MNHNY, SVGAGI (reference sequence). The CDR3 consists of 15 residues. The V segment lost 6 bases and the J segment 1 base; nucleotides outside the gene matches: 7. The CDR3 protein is CASSTTGQENTEAFF. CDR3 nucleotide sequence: TGTGCCAGCAGCACGACGGGACAGGAGAACACTGAAGCTTTCTTT.

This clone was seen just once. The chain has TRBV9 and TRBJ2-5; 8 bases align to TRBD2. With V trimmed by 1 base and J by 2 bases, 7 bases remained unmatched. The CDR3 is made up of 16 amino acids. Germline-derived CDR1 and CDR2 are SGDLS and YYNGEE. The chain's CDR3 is CASSVISGSGQETQYF. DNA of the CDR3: TGTGCCAGCAGCGTAATCAGCGGGAGTGGTCAAGAGACCCAGTACTTC.

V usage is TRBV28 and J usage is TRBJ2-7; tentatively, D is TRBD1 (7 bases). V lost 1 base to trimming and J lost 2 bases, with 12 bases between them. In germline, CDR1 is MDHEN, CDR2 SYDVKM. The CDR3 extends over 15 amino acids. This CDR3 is CASSLFGGQTYEQYF. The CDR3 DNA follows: TGTGCCAGCAGTTTATTCGGGGGACAGACCTACGAGCAGTACTTC.

The DNA of the CDR3 is TGTGCCAGCAGCCTCGAGAGCTCCTATAATTCACCCCTCCACTTT. Its protein is CASSLESSYNSPLHF. The chain combines TRBV7-9 with TRBJ1-6; no definite D call. CDR3 length: 15 residues. Trimming cost V 5 bases and J 0 bases, with 8 bases left between them. CDR1 is SEHNR and CDR2 is FQNEAQ in the germline V gene (reference sequence).

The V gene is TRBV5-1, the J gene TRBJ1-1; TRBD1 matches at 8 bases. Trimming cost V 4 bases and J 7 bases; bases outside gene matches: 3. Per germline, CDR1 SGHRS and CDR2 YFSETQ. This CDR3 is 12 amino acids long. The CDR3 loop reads CASSIGQGEAFF. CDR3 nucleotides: TGCGCCAGCAGCATAGGACAGGGTGAAGCTTTCTTT.

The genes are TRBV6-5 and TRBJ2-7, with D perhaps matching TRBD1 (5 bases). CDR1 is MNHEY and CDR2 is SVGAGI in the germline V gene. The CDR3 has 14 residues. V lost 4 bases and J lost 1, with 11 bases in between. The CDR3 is CASSFAQASYEQYF. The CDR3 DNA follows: TGTGCCAGCAGTTTCGCACAGGCTTCCTACGAGCAGTACTTC.

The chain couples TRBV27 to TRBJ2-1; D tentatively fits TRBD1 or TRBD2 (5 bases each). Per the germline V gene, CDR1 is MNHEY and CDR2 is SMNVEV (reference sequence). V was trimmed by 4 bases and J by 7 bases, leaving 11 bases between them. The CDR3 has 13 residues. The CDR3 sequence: CASSSTRGNEQFF. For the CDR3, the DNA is TGTGCCAGCAGTTCCACTAGGGGTAATGAGCAGTTCTTC.

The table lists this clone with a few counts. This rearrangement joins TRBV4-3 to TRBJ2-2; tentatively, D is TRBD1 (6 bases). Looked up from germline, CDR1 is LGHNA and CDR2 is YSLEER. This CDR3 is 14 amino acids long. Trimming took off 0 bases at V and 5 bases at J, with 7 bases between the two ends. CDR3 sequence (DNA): TGCGCCAGCAGCCAAGAAAGGGGGACCGGGGAGCTGTTTTTT. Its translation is CASSQERGTGELFF.

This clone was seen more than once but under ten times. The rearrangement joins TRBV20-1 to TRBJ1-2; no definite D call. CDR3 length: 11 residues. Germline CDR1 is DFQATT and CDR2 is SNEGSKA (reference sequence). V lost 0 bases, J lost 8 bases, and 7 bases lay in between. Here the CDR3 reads CSARDQLGYTF. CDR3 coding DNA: TGCAGTGCTAGAGATCAGTTGGGCTACACCTTC.

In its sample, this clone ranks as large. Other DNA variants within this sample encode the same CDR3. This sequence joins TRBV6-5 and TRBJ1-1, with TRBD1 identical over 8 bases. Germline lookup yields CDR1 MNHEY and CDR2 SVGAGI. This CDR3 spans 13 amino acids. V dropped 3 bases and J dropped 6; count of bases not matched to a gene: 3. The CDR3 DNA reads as TGTGCCAGCAGTTATCAGGGGGCGGCTGAAGCTTTCTTT. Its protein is CASSYQGAAEAFF.